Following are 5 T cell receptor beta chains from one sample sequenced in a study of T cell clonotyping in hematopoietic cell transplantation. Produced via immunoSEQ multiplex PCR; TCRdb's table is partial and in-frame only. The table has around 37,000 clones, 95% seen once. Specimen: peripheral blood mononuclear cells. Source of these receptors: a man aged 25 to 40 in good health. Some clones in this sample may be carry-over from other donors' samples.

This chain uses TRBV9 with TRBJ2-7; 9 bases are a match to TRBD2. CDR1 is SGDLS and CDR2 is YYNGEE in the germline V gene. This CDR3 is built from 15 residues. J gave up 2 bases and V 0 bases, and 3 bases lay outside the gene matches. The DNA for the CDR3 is TGTGCCAGCAGCGTAGGAGGCGGGGGGGCCTACGAGCAGTACTTC. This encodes CASSVGGGGAYEQYF.

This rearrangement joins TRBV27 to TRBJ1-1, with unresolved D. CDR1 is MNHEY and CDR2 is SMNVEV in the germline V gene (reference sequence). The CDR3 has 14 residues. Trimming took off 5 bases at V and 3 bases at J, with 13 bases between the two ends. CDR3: CASSLGYGDTEAFF. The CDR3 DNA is TGTGCCAGCAGTCTAGGGTACGGGGACACTGAAGCTTTCTTT.

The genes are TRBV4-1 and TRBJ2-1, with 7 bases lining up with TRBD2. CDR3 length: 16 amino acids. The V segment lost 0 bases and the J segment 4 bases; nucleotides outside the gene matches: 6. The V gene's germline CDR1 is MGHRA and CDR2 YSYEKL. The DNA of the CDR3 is TGCGCCAGCAGCCAAGATCGACTAGCTAGTTACAATGAGCAGTTCTTC. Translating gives CASSQDRLASYNEQFF.

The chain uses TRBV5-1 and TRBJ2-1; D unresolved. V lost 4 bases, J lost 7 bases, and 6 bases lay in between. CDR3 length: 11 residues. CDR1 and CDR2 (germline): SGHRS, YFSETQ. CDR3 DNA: TGCGCCAGCAGCGAGGAAAATGAGCAGTTCTTC. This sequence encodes CASSEENEQFF. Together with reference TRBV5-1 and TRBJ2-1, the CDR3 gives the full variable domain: KAGVTQTPRYLIKTRGQQVTLSCSPISGHRSVSWYQQTPGQGLQFLFEYFSETQRNKGNFPGRFSGRQFSNSRSEMNVSTLELGDSALYLCASSEENEQFFGPGTRLTVL.

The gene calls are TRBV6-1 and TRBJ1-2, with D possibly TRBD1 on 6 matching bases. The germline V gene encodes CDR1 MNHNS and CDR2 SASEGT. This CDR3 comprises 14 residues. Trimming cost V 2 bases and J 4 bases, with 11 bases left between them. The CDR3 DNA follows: TGTGCCAGCAGTGAACAGACAGGTAGCTATGGCTACACCTTC. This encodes CASSEQTGSYGYTF.